These 26 T cell receptor beta chains were all obtained from the same sample, sequenced in a study of cytomegalovirus exposure and HLA in healthy donors. Clones were read by immunoSEQ multiplex PCR, and TCRdb kept only the in-frame ones, dropping some. Of approximately 54,000 clones in the sample, roughly 89% were seen once. The sample taken for sequencing was PBMCs. Source of these receptors: a woman between 18 and 29 years old in good health and CMV-seropositive.

This clone was detected once. This chain links TRBV5-4 with TRBJ2-3; D is unclear. Germline assignment: CDR1 SGHNT and CDR2 YYREEE (reference sequence). Trimming cost V 5 bases and J 5 bases, with 18 bases left between them. The CDR3 has 15 amino acids. The CDR3 region is CASRRETVGLDTQYF. CDR3 nucleotide sequence: TGTGCCAGCAGGCGTGAAACGGTCGGTTTAGATACGCAGTATTTT.

This chain joins TRBV6-6 and TRBJ2-7; D is undetermined. The V and J ends lost 4 bases and 2 bases respectively, with 15 bases between them. Germline lookup yields CDR1 MNHNY and CDR2 SVGAGI (reference sequence). This CDR3 has 15 amino acids. This CDR3 is CASSLGRYLTYEQYF. The DNA of the CDR3 is TGTGCCAGCAGTTTGGGCCGATACCTAACCTACGAGCAGTACTTC.

The gene calls are TRBV4-2 and TRBJ1-2, with D possibly TRBD1 on 5 matching bases. CDR3 length: 14 residues. V dropped 1 base and J dropped 2 bases, with 8 bases sitting between them. Germline loops: CDR1 LGHNA, CDR2 YNFKEQ. CDR3 amino acids: CASSQVGLNYGYTF. In DNA, the CDR3 is TGTGCCAGCAGCCAAGTGGGACTAAACTATGGCTACACCTTC.

The chain carries TRBV11-3 and TRBJ2-7; tentative D call: TRBD2 (5 bases). The CDR3 loop spans 12 amino acids. V dropped 1 base and J dropped 7 bases, with 8 bases sitting between them. Germline loops: CDR1 SGHNT, CDR2 YENEEA. The CDR3 loop is CASSLVPGEQYF. The CDR3 DNA sequence: TGTGCCAGCAGCTTAGTCCCGGGAGAGCAGTACTTC. Using reference TRBV11-3 and TRBJ2-7 for the parts outside the CDR3, the full variable domain is EAGVVQSPRYKIIEKKQPVAFWCNPISGHNTLYWYLQNLGQGPELLIRYENEEAVDDSQLPKDRFSAERLKGVDSTLKIQPAELGDSAVYLCASSLVPGEQYFGPGTRLTVT.

The chain is built from TRBV5-1 and TRBJ1-1; D may be TRBD1 (6 bases). V was clipped by 0 bases and J by 4 bases, with 10 bases between them. Germline CDR1 reads SGHRS; CDR2 reads YFSETQ. The CDR3 extends over 14 amino acids. The CDR3 sequence: CASSLEGVPTEAFF. The CDR3 nucleotides are TGCGCCAGCAGCTTGGAGGGGGTGCCCACTGAAGCTTTCTTT.

This clone has just one count. The rearrangement uses TRBV7-9 and TRBJ1-1; 7 bases agree with TRBD1. This CDR3 region has 14 residues. In germline, CDR1 is SEHNR, CDR2 FQNEAQ (reference sequence). After removal of 5 bases from V and 2 bases from J, the junction contained 5 bases not matched to a gene. In DNA form, the CDR3 reads TGTGCCAGCAGCCCGGGACAGTTAAACACTGAAGCTTTCTTT. Protein sequence: CASSPGQLNTEAFF. The entire variable domain, with the rest obtained from reference TRBV7-9 and TRBJ1-1, is as follows: DTGVSQNPRHKITKRGQNVTFRCDPISEHNRLYWYRQTLGQGPEFLTYFQNEAQLEKSRLLSDRFSAERPKGSFSTLEIQRTEQGDSAMYLCASSPGQLNTEAFFGQGTRLTVV.

The genes are TRBV12-5 and TRBJ1-1; 8 bases are a match to TRBD1. The CDR3 consists of 15 residues. The ends lost 7 bases at V and 6 bases at J; junction bases unmatched: 13. Germline CDR1 LGHNT, CDR2 FRNRAP. CDR3 sequence reads: CASDSRGLSSPEAFF. Written as DNA, the CDR3 is TGTGCTAGTGACTCCAGGGGGCTTTCATCCCCTGAAGCTTTCTTT.

V is TRBV9 and J is TRBJ1-6; 7 bases fit TRBD1. CDR1 and CDR2 (germline): SGDLS, YYNGEE. The CDR3 sequence is 14 residues long. Losses at the gene ends were 4 bases for V and 8 bases for J; bases not matched to a gene: 6. The CDR3 DNA sequence: TGTGCCAGCAGCACGACAGGGAAGTATTCACCCCTCCACTTT. Amino acids: CASSTTGKYSPLHF.

The chain's CDR3 is CASSPPRTGNTEAFF. The CDR3, as DNA: TGTGCCAGCTCACCACCTAGGACAGGGAACACTGAAGCTTTCTTT. This rearrangement joins TRBV18 to TRBJ1-1; 7 nucleotides agree with TRBD1. The V gene's germline CDR1 is KGHSH and CDR2 LQKENI. The CDR3 contains 15 residues. J was trimmed by 1 base and V by 0 bases; bases with no gene match: 2.

V usage is TRBV5-1 and J usage is TRBJ1-3, with TRBD1 as a possible D gene (5 bases). The ends were cut back, 0 bases at V and 1 base at J, with 8 bases in the middle. The length of the CDR3 is 15 residues. Germline-derived CDR1 and CDR2 are SGHRS and YFSETQ. The CDR3 DNA sequence: TGCGCCAGCAGCTTGGGTGACAGTTCTGGAAACACCATATATTTT. Translating gives CASSLGDSSGNTIYF.

The chain joins TRBV28 to TRBJ1-4, with D maybe TRBD1 (5 bases). The CDR3 loop spans 16 amino acids. CDR1 is MDHEN and CDR2 is SYDVKM in the germline V gene. V lost 4 bases to trimming and J lost 5 bases, with 17 bases between them. The CDR3 DNA is TGTGCCAGCAGTTCAATCGTGGGCAGGGCCAATGAAAAACTGTTTTTT. Residues: CASSSIVGRANEKLFF.

The chain has TRBV5-1 and TRBJ2-7; the match to TRBD2 covers 8 bases. The CDR3 runs 15 residues. Germline loops: CDR1 SGHRS, CDR2 YFSETQ. V shed 4 bases, J shed 0 bases, and the junction held 6 bases outside the gene matches. The chain's CDR3 is CASSRVAGSSYEQYF. In nucleotides, the CDR3 is TGCGCCAGCAGCAGGGTAGCGGGGAGCTCCTACGAGCAGTACTTC.

This clone came up a few times. This chain uses TRBV6-4 with TRBJ2-1; 7 bases are shared with TRBD1. Germline V CDR1 and CDR2: MRHNA, SNTAGT. This CDR3 region has 14 residues. J lost 10 bases, V lost 4 bases, and 10 bases had no gene match. The CDR3 spells CASSGGGPTQEQFF. The CDR3 DNA reads TGTGCCAGCAGTGGAGGGGGCCCCACACAGGAGCAGTTCTTC.

The J gene is TRBJ1-1, the V gene TRBV11-3; D is undetermined. The germline CDR1 and CDR2 sequences are SGHNT and YENEEA. The V end was cut by 8 bases, the J end by 1 base, with 17 bases between. The CDR3 loop spans 15 amino acids. DNA of the CDR3: TGTGCCAGCGCAGTGGGCGGGCGAGGGAACACTGAAGCTTTCTTT. This translates into CASAVGGRGNTEAFF. The complete variable domain, with remaining parts taken from reference TRBV11-3 and TRBJ1-1, reads EAGVVQSPRYKIIEKKQPVAFWCNPISGHNTLYWYLQNLGQGPELLIRYENEEAVDDSQLPKDRFSAERLKGVDSTLKIQPAELGDSAVYLCASAVGGRGNTEAFFGQGTRLTVV.

The chain has TRBV6-5 and TRBJ2-3; 12 bases are a match to TRBD2. V shed 7 bases, J shed 3 bases, and the junction held 5 bases outside the gene matches. The CDR3 is 15 residues long. Germline CDR1 reads MNHEY; CDR2 reads SVGAGI. In DNA, the CDR3 is TGTGCCAGCAATCTAGCGGGGGGGCTGACAGATACGCAGTATTTT. As protein: CASNLAGGLTDTQYF.

The V and J genes are TRBV28 and TRBJ2-3; 9 positions match TRBD2. The junction had 8 bases not matched to a gene; V was cut back by 7 bases and J by 6 bases. CDR3 size: 14 residues. In germline, CDR1 is MDHEN, CDR2 SYDVKM. The CDR3 loop reads CASTEELAGDTQYF. The CDR3 nucleotides read TGTGCCAGCACAGAGGAGCTAGCGGGGGATACGCAGTATTTT.

The V and J genes are TRBV5-4 and TRBJ2-7; possible D gene TRBD1, 6 bases. This CDR3 region has 14 residues. V gave up 0 bases and J gave up 5 bases, with 12 bases separating them. The germline V gene encodes CDR1 SGHNT and CDR2 YYREEE (reference sequence). The DNA for the CDR3 is TGTGCCAGCAGCTTGGAGGCAGGGGCTGACGAGCAGTACTTC. This encodes CASSLEAGADEQYF. Looking up the rest from reference TRBV5-4 and TRBJ2-7 gives the full variable domain: ETGVTQSPTHLIKTRGQQVTLRCSSQSGHNTVSWYQQALGQGPQFIFQYYREEENGRGNFPPRFSGLQFPNYSSELNVNALELDDSALYLCASSLEAGADEQYFGPGTRLTVT.

The CDR3 sequence is CASSVGGKSLGYGYTF. The CDR3 region has the DNA TGTGCCAGCAGCGTTGGAGGGAAGAGCTTAGGCTATGGCTACACCTTC. This chain connects TRBV9 to TRBJ1-2; D is unclear. The CDR3 consists of 16 residues. Germline V lookup: CDR1 SGDLS, CDR2 YYNGEE. Trimming took 2 bases from V and 4 from J, leaving 18 bases between them.

The J gene is TRBJ1-5, the V gene TRBV28, with D tentatively TRBD1 (5 bases). The CDR3 length is 15 residues. V gave up 7 bases and J gave up 1 base, with 14 bases separating them. The germline V gene encodes CDR1 MDHEN and CDR2 SYDVKM. CDR3 loop: CASKGRGTSNQPQHF. The DNA of the CDR3 is TGTGCCAGCAAGGGCCGGGGGACGAGCAATCAGCCCCAGCATTTT.

The genes are TRBV18 and TRBJ2-3; TRBD1 aligns across 8 bases. The V gene's germline CDR1 is KGHSH and CDR2 LQKENI. The length of the CDR3 is 14 residues. The V segment lost 4 bases and the J segment 5 bases; nucleotides outside the gene matches: 5. CDR3 DNA sequence: TGTGCCAGCTCACTGACAGGGGTAGGAGATACGCAGTATTTT. Its translation: CASSLTGVGDTQYF.

The chain uses TRBV20-1 and TRBJ1-1; TRBD1 matches 8 bases. In germline, CDR1 is DFQATT, CDR2 SNEGSKA (reference sequence). V was pared by 3 bases and J by 8 bases, with 2 bases of the junction left unmatched. This CDR3 is built from 11 residues. The CDR3 DNA follows: TGCAGTGCTAGCAGGGGGCGCGAAGCTTTCTTT. This sequence encodes CSASRGREAFF.

The rearrangement links TRBV2 to TRBJ2-5; 9 bases are shared with TRBD1. Germline V gives CDR1 SNHLY, CDR2 FYNNEI. Germline trimming cut 7 bases from V and 3 bases from J; bases unmatched to any gene: 9. The length of the CDR3 is 15 residues. CDR3 nucleotide sequence: TGTGCCAGCAACGACCATGACAGGGGGAAAGAGACCCAGTACTTC. Translating gives CASNDHDRGKETQYF. The variable domain in full, with the rest retrieved from reference TRBV2 and TRBJ2-5, is EPEVTQTPSHQVTQMGQEVILRCVPISNHLYFYWYRQILGQKVEFLVSFYNNEISEKSEIFDDQFSVERPDGSNFTLKIRSTKLEDSAMYFCASNDHDRGKETQYFGPGTRLLVL.

The rearrangement links TRBV5-1 to TRBJ1-2; 7 nucleotides line up with TRBD1. Germline V gene lookup returns CDR1 SGHRS and CDR2 YFSETQ. The CDR3 sequence is 14 residues long. V trimming: 2 bases; J trimming: 2 bases; junction bases outside the gene matches: 3. The CDR3 reads CASSFRQGNYGYTF. The CDR3 bases are TGCGCCAGCAGCTTCAGACAGGGAAACTATGGCTACACCTTC.

CDR3 residues: CASSYAGGQETQYF. The CDR3 DNA sequence: TGTGCCAGCAGTTACGCGGGGGGGCAAGAGACCCAGTACTTC. This chain links TRBV6-5 with TRBJ2-5, with 9 bases lining up with TRBD2. V shed 2 bases, J shed 2 bases, and the junction held 0 bases outside the gene matches. Germline CDR1 is MNHEY and CDR2 is SVGAGI. There are 14 residues in the CDR3.

The J gene is TRBJ1-1, the V gene TRBV7-9; tentative D call: TRBD1 (5 bases). Trimming removed 2 bases at V and 0 bases at J, with 10 bases between. CDR1 and CDR2 (germline): SEHNR, FQNEAQ (reference sequence). This CDR3 region has 15 residues. The CDR3 coding sequence is TGTGCCAGCAGCTTACACCGGGGGTTGAACACTGAAGCTTTCTTT. Protein sequence: CASSLHRGLNTEAFF.

This chain connects TRBV19 to TRBJ1-6; possible D gene TRBD1, 6 bases. Germline CDR1 LNHDA, CDR2 SQIVND (reference sequence). The V end was cut by 0 bases, the J end by 12 bases, with 12 bases between. The CDR3 covers 14 residues. The CDR3 nucleotides are TGTGCCAGTAGTATAGAGACAGGTTCCAAACCCCTCCACTTT. Its protein is CASSIETGSKPLHF.